One sample yielded the 10 T cell receptor beta chains listed below, sequenced in a study of control samples from healthy donors and cancer patients. Sequenced by immunoSEQ multiplex PCR; TCRdb stores in-frame clones only, minus some. The sample consists of around 150,000 clones, around 90% of them appearing once. Sequencing used blood. The receptors stem from a man aged 25 to 45 in good health.

CDR3 loop: CASSYSDRGPFLHF. CDR3 sequence (DNA): TGTGCCAGCAGTTACTCGGACAGGGGGCCCTTCCTCCACTTT. The chain carries TRBV6-2 or TRBV6-3 and TRBJ1-6; 11 bases agree with TRBD1. The germline CDR1 and CDR2 sequences are MNHEY and SVGEGT. The trim removed 0 bases at V and 15 bases at J, leaving 4 bases unmatched. This CDR3 region has 14 residues.

V usage is TRBV7-9 and J usage is TRBJ1-4; no clear D. The ends were cut back, 6 bases at V and 1 base at J, with 9 bases in the middle. The length of the CDR3 is 14 residues. The V gene's germline CDR1 is SEHNR and CDR2 FQNEAQ (reference sequence). The CDR3 nucleotides are TGTGCCAGCAGTTTTACCGAAACTAATGAAAAACTGTTTTTT. Residues: CASSFTETNEKLFF.

This chain joins TRBV20-1 and TRBJ2-5; D not certain. V shed 5 bases and J shed 3 bases, with 4 bases lying between them. CDR1 DFQATT and CDR2 SNEGSKA come from the germline V gene (reference sequence). The CDR3 length is 10 residues. The CDR3 DNA sequence: TGCAGTGCTCTTGAAGAGACCCAGTACTTC. It codes for CSALEETQYF.

The V call is TRBV10-3, the J call TRBJ1-2, with 8 bases identical to TRBD1. CDR3 length: 14 residues. V was clipped by 2 bases and J by 4 bases; unmatched bases: 3. CDR1 is ENHRY, CDR2 SYGVKD, per germline. The DNA for the CDR3 is TGTGCCATCAGTGAGACGGGACAGGTCTATGGCTACACCTTC. This gives the protein CAISETGQVYGYTF.

This rearrangement joins TRBV6-6 to TRBJ2-6, with 7 bases fitting TRBD1. Germline V CDR1 and CDR2: MNHNY, SVGAGI (reference sequence). The J segment lost 3 bases and the V segment lost 5 bases, leaving 13 bases of the junction unmatched. The CDR3 covers 18 residues. CDR3 coding DNA: TGTGCCAGCAGTCACAAACAGGGGACGCTGAGTGGGGCCAACGTCCTGACTTTC. Translation gives CASSHKQGTLSGANVLTF.

The chain links TRBV27 to TRBJ2-1, with 13 nucleotides matching TRBD2. Germline CDR1 and CDR2: MNHEY and SMNVEV (reference sequence). Trimming removed 7 bases from V and 8 bases from J; junction bases left unmatched: 14. The CDR3 length is 17 residues. The CDR3 region is CASTPGTSGIRTDEQFF. CDR3 DNA: TGTGCCAGCACCCCCGGGACTAGCGGGATAAGGACCGATGAGCAGTTCTTC.

The chain recombines TRBV11-1 with TRBJ2-1, with D possibly being TRBD2 (6 bases). There are 15 residues in the CDR3. Germline assignment: CDR1 SGHAT and CDR2 FQDESV (reference sequence). Deletions cut 1 base from V and 2 bases from J, with 9 bases between. The CDR3 sequence: CASSLDPGAYNEQFF. CDR3 bases: TGTGCCAGCAGCTTAGATCCGGGAGCCTACAATGAGCAGTTCTTC.

This clone turned up a few times. The chain recombines TRBV3-1 (or the pseudogene TRBV3-2) with TRBJ2-1; 8 positions agree with TRBD2. Trimming removed 1 base from V and 5 bases from J; junction bases left unmatched: 4. CDR3 length: 15 amino acids. CDR1 and CDR2 from the germline V gene are LGHDT and YNNKEL (reference sequence). The CDR3 loop reads CASSQGTSLHNEQFF. The CDR3 nucleotides read TGTGCCAGCAGCCAAGGGACTAGCCTTCACAATGAGCAGTTCTTC.

The chain couples TRBV19 to TRBJ1-2; 8 bases are a match to TRBD1. V lost 6 bases, J lost 5 bases, and 5 bases stayed unmatched. Germline CDR1 and CDR2: LNHDA and SQIVND (reference sequence). The CDR3 totals 13 residues. The CDR3 region is CASSGQGLYGYTF. In nucleotides, the CDR3 is TGTGCCAGTAGCGGACAGGGCCTGTATGGCTACACCTTC.

This sequence joins TRBV28 and TRBJ1-4, with no clear D. The V gene lost 7 bases and the J gene lost 4 bases, with 10 bases spanning the gap. The CDR3 runs 13 residues. The germline V gene has CDR1 MDHEN and CDR2 SYDVKM. CDR3 in DNA: TGTGCCAGCACCGTTACCTATAATGAAAAACTGTTTTTT. This encodes CASTVTYNEKLFF.